This TCR beta chain stems from a study of human T cells and chemical hapten exposure. Study information: A roughly 2 cm by roughly 2 cm inner upper arm patch received 2% DPC for sensitization. Across samples, TCR yields varied, mostly owing to small differences in pooled library volumes.

V lost 2 bases and J lost 5; bases outside the gene matches: 0. Germline loops: CDR1 KGHSH, CDR2 LQKENI. The CDR3 is 13 residues long. Study-level results: Following DPC sensitization, TCRs present above 1 in 1000 frequency showed no change. The study found that PT1 expanded TCR counts correlated positively with patch test score.

Time point indicated: patch test 1, 2 weeks after DPC sensitization. Treatment specified: therapeutic diphenylcyclopropenone sensitization with weekly scalp DPC. Total RNA came from unfractionated whole blood. From the RACE reads, TCRdb called clonotypes with MiXCR, one entry per CDR3 protein. The top ten hold 1.8% of the sample, which has approximately 52,000 distinct CDR3 sequences, 11% seen once. This clonotype showed up many times. Its matching antigen is unknown. The clonotype was recovered from a woman aged 40 to 50 with alopecia areata. Some clones in this sample may be carry-over from other donors' samples. This specimen consisted of whole blood, obtained in connection with sensitization to the hapten diphenylcyclopropenone (DPC). The rearrangement uses TRBV18 and TRBJ2-1, with 7 bases fitting TRBD1. The CDR3 is CASSPGTDNEQFF. DNA for the CDR3: TGTGCCAGCTCACCAGGGACAGACAATGAGCAGTTCTTC.